This TCR beta chain was profiled in a study of control samples from healthy donors and cancer patients. This CDR3 is built from 13 residues. Unmatched junction bases numbered 6, after V lost 6 bases and J lost 4 bases. CDR1 is MNHEY, CDR2 SMNVEV, per germline (reference sequence). The table came from immunoSEQ multiplex PCR; TCRdb's copy has only in-frame clones and leaves some out. Of about 160,000 clones in the sample, just over 95% were seen once. The TCR originated in a woman under 40 in good health. Sequenced sample: blood. This chain joins TRBV27 and TRBJ2-7; 7 positions agree with TRBD2. CDR3 nucleotide sequence: TGTGCCAGCAGCCCTTGGGGGGGGTACGAGCAGTACTTC. Protein: CASSPWGGYEQYF.